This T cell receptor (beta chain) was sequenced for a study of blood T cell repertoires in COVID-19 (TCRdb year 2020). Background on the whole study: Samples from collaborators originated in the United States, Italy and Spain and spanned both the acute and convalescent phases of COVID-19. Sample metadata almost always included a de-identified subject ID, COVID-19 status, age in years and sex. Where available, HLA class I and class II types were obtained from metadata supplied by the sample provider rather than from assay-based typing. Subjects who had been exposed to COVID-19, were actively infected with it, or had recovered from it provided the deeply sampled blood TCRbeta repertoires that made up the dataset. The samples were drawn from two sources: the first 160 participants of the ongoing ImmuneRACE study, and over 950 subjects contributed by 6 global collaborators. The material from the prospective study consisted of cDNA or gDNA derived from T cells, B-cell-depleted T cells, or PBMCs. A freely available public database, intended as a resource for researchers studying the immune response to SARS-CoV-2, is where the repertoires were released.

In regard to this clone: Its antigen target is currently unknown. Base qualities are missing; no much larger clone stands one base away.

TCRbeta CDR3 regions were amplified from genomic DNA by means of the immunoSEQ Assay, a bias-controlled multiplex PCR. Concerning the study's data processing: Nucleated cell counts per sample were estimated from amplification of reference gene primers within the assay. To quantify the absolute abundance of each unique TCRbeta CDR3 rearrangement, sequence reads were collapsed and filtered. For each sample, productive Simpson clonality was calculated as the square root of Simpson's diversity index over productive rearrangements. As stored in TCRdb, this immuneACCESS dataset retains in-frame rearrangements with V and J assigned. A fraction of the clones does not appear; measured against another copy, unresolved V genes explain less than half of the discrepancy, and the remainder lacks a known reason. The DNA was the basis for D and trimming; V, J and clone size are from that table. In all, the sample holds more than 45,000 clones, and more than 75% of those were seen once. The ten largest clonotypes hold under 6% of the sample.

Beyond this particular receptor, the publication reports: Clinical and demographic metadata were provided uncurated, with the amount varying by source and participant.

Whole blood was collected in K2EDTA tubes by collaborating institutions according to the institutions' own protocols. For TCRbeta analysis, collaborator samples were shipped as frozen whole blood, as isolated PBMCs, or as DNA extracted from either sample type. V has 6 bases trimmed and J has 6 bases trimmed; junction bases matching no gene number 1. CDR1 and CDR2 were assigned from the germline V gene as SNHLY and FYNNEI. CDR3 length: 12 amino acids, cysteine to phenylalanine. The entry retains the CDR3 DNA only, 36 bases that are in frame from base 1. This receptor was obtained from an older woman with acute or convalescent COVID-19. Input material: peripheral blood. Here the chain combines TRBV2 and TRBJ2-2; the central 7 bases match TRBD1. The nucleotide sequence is TGTGCCAGCAGGCAGGGGGCCGGGGAGCTGTTTTTT. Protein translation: CASRQGAGELFF.